This T cell receptor beta chain was identified in a study of shared clonotypes between healthy human individuals. Study-wide points: Richness estimates generally favored naive over memory subsets. Clonotypes not shared had lower generation probabilities than those common to all four donors.

Naive CD8 cells were CD45RO-negative, positively selected for CCR7, excluding terminally differentiated effector memory CD45RA+ cells. About this clone itself: The target antigen is unknown.

The protocol was immunoSEQ multiplex PCR, while the TCRdb copy is restricted to in-frame clones and leaves out a portion. The sample yields some 2 million clones, about 95% seen once. The V end was cut by 3 bases, the J end by 0 bases, with 12 bases between. Germline CDR1 and CDR2: SQVTM and ANQGSEA. The CDR3 extends over 14 amino acids. The sample taken for sequencing was naive CD8+ T cells sorted from blood. The TCR sequence derives from a man aged 18 to 35 in good health. The chain employs TRBV29-1 and TRBJ2-7; D uncertain. Here the CDR3 DNA reads TGCAGCGTTGAGACCACCGAGAGCTCCTACGAGCAGTACTTC. Its protein product is CSVETTESSYEQYF.